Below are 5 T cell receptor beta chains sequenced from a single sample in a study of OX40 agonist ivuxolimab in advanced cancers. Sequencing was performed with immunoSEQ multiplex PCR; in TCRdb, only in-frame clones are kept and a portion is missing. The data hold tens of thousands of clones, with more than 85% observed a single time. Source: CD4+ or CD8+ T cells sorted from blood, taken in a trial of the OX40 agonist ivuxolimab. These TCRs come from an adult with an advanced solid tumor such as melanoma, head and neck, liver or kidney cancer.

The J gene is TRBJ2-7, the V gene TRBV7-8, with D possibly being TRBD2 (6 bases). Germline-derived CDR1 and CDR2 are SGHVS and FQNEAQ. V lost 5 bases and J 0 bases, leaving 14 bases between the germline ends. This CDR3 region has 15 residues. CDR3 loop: CASSPMPAGSYEQYF. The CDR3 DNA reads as TGTGCCAGCAGCCCCATGCCAGCGGGCTCCTACGAGCAGTACTTC.

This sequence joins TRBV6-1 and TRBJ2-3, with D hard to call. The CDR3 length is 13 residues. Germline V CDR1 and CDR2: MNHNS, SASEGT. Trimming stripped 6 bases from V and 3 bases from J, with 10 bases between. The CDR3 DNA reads TGTGCCAGCAGCCACCTAGTTACAGATACGCAGTATTTT. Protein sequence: CASSHLVTDTQYF.

The CDR3 spells CASSYAGPQETQYF. Written as DNA, the CDR3 is TGTGCCAGCAGTTACGCCGGACCACAAGAGACCCAGTACTTC. The chain is built from TRBV6-5 and TRBJ2-5; D remains ambiguous. The CDR3 contains 14 residues. Germline V gene sequence: CDR1 MNHEY, CDR2 SVGAGI. With 2 bases removed from V and 2 bases from J, the gap between germline ends came to 9 bases.

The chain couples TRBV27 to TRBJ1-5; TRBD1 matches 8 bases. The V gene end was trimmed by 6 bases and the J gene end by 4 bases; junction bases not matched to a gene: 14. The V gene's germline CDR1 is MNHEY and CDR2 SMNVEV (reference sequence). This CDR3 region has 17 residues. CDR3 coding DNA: TGTGCCAGCAGCTCTAGAAGCAGGGGGCAACCTAATCAGCCCCAGCATTTT. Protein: CASSSRSRGQPNQPQHF.

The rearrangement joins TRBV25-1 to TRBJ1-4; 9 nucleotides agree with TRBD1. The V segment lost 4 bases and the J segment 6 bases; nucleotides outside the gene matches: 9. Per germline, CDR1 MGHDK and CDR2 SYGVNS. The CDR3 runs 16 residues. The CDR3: CASSAGRQGVDEKLFF. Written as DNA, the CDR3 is TGTGCCAGCAGTGCTGGTCGACAGGGGGTGGATGAAAAACTGTTTTTT.